The 17 T cell receptor beta chains in this list originate from one sample, sequenced in a study of type 1 and type 2 diabetes patients. The PCR template was genomic DNA. The TCR beta CDR3 region was amplified using 30 forward and 13 reverse primers. TCRdb passed the multiplex PCR reads through MiXCR, listing each CDR3 protein once. The data hold 280,000 or so distinct CDR3 sequences, with around 47% observed a single time. Sequencing used peripheral blood mononuclear cells (PBMCs). These receptors were taken from a man younger than 30 with type 2 diabetes.

For this clonotype: No conserved phenylalanine or tryptophan is present at the end of the CDR3, so a read error is the likely explanation. The chain is built from TRBV7-3 and TRBJ2-1; D may be TRBD2 (5 bases). The CDR3 is 12 amino acids. Trimming cost V 5 bases and J 9 bases, with 11 bases left between them. Germline V gives CDR1 SGHTA, CDR2 FQGTGA. The CDR3 DNA reads TGTGCCAGCAGCCTAGAGGGATTTGAGCAGTTCTAC. Amino acid sequence: CASSLEGFEQFY.

The rearrangement joins TRBV7-6 to TRBJ1-5; 8 positions match TRBD1. The trim removed 5 bases at V and 5 bases at J, leaving 17 bases unmatched. The CDR3 consists of 18 residues. Germline CDR1 reads SGHVS; CDR2 reads FNYEAQ. Here the CDR3 reads CASSPWGRHGQGDQPQHF. CDR3 in DNA: TGTGCCAGCAGCCCTTGGGGCCGACACGGACAGGGTGATCAGCCCCAGCATTTT. Looking up the rest from reference TRBV7-6 and TRBJ1-5 gives the full variable domain: GAGVSQSPRYKVTKRGQDVALRCDPISGHVSLYWYRQALGQGPEFLTYFNYEAQQDKSGLPNDRFSAERPEGSISTLTIQRTEQRDSAMYRCASSPWGRHGQGDQPQHFGDGTRLSIL.

Concerning this clonotype itself: Possible read error: a much larger clone is one base away. J is TRBJ1-6 and V is TRBV2, with D tentatively TRBD1 (6 bases). From germline, CDR1 is SNHLY and CDR2 FYNNEI. The CDR3 covers 13 residues. CDR3 loop: CAGRTQGVEPLHF. The CDR3 region has the DNA TGTGCCGGCAGGACACAGGGTGTGGAACCCCTCCACTTT.

The rearrangement joins TRBV13 to TRBJ2-7; 7 positions agree with TRBD2. From germline, CDR1 is PRHDT and CDR2 FYEKMQ (reference sequence). With V trimmed by 5 bases and J by 6 bases, 13 bases remained unmatched. The CDR3 has 15 residues. CDR3 DNA sequence: TGTGCCAGCAGCCGCCCGGGAGGTCGGCCCAGCGAGCAGTACTTC. Translating gives CASSRPGGRPSEQYF.

This clonotype has just one count. V usage is TRBV14 and J usage is TRBJ2-3; 10 positions match TRBD2. The junction had 13 bases not matched to a gene; V was cut back by 5 bases and J by 8 bases. This CDR3 has 16 residues. Germline values: CDR1 SGHDN, CDR2 FVKESK. The CDR3 nucleotides are TGTGCCAGCAGCGATGAGGGCGAGCTAGCGGGAGTTACGCAGTATTTT. Amino acid sequence: CASSDEGELAGVTQYF.

This clonotype came up once. This rearrangement joins TRBV7-7 to TRBJ2-5, with TRBD2 identical over 7 bases. The CDR3 length is 14 residues. The J segment lost 5 bases and the V segment lost 5 bases, leaving 8 bases of the junction unmatched. Germline values: CDR1 SSHAT, CDR2 FNYEAQ (reference sequence). CDR3 sequence (DNA): TGTGCCAGCAGCCCCAACCTCGGGGGGGAGACCCAGTACTTC. It is translated as CASSPNLGGETQYF.

This clonotype was counted between two and nine times. The chain is built from TRBV10-1 and TRBJ1-4; TRBD1 matches at 9 bases. The CDR3 is 14 residues long. With V trimmed by 5 bases and J by 7 bases, 5 bases remained unmatched. Germline loops: CDR1 WNHNN, CDR2 SYGVQD (reference sequence). CDR3 amino acids: CASSPGTGTEKLFF. The CDR3 DNA follows: TGCGCCAGCAGTCCCGGGACAGGGACTGAAAAACTGTTTTTT.

This clonotype appeared a single time. The rearrangement joins TRBV2 to TRBJ2-3; 8 bases map to TRBD2. Trimming removed 5 bases from V and 5 bases from J; junction bases left unmatched: 12. This CDR3 is built from 16 residues. Germline lookup yields CDR1 SNHLY and CDR2 FYNNEI. Written as DNA, the CDR3 is TGTGCCAGCAGTTACACCCTCCAGCGGGGGAGAGATACGCAGTATTTT. It is translated as CASSYTLQRGRDTQYF.

This clonotype has only a few counts. The chain employs TRBV2 and TRBJ2-1; 8 bases are shared with TRBD2. The ends lost 8 bases at V and 0 bases at J; junction bases unmatched: 3. In germline, CDR1 is SNHLY, CDR2 FYNNEI. This CDR3 is built from 14 residues. For the CDR3, the DNA is TGTGCCAGCGCGGGAGGAGTCTCCTACAATGAGCAGTTCTTC. Translated: CASAGGVSYNEQFF.

The V call is TRBV14, the J call TRBJ2-5, with unresolved D. Germline values: CDR1 SGHDN, CDR2 FVKESK. CDR3 length: 14 residues. The V end was cut by 4 bases, the J end by 2 bases, with 11 bases between. CDR3 nucleotide sequence: TGTGCCAGCAGCCCCGGGCTACTACAAGAGACCCAGTACTTC. It translates to CASSPGLLQETQYF.

This rearrangement joins TRBV6-6 to TRBJ2-3; D tentatively fits TRBD1 or TRBD2 (5 bases each). V was trimmed by 2 bases and J by 3 bases, leaving 9 bases between them. The CDR3 extends over 14 amino acids. Per germline, CDR1 MNHNY and CDR2 SVGAGI (reference sequence). CDR3 sequence reads: CASSYGGSTDTQYF. CDR3 DNA sequence: TGTGCCAGCAGTTACGGGGGTAGTACAGATACGCAGTATTTT.

The chain combines TRBV5-1 with TRBJ2-1; D unresolved. This CDR3 has 14 amino acids. The germline V gene encodes CDR1 SGHRS and CDR2 YFSETQ. V dropped 4 bases and J dropped 1 base, with 9 bases sitting between them. Here the CDR3 DNA reads TGCGCCAGCAGCGGCTGGGGATCCTACAATGAGCAGTTCTTC. This gives the protein CASSGWGSYNEQFF.

The chain links TRBV3-1 to TRBJ2-2; D is ambiguous. This CDR3 region has 16 residues. Trimming took 0 bases from V and 5 from J, leaving 13 bases between them. Germline V gene data show CDR1 as LGHDT and CDR2 as YNNKEL (reference sequence). CDR3 residues: CASSQDRYRVTGELFF. The CDR3 DNA follows: TGTGCCAGCAGCCAAGATCGCTATAGGGTTACCGGGGAGCTGTTTTTT.

The rearrangement joins TRBV7-8 to TRBJ1-5; D not resolved. Between the trimmed V and J ends, which lost 6 bases and 1 base, there was a span of 10 bases. There are 14 residues in the CDR3. Germline loops: CDR1 SGHVS, CDR2 FQNEAQ. The CDR3 loop is CASSVGLSNQPQHF. The DNA for the CDR3 is TGTGCCAGCAGTGTTGGGTTGAGCAATCAGCCCCAGCATTTT.

This clonotype was observed at least ten times. The rearrangement joins TRBV7-2 to TRBJ1-2, with D possibly being TRBD1 (6 bases). V lost 5 bases to trimming and J lost 8 bases, with 21 bases between them. The V gene's germline CDR1 is SGHTA and CDR2 FQGNSA. The CDR3 is 15 residues long. The CDR3 protein is CASSPRLTGMEGYTF. In DNA form, the CDR3 reads TGTGCCAGCAGCCCCAGACTAACAGGGATGGAGGGCTACACCTTC.

The V and J genes are TRBV27 and TRBJ1-2; 10 bases are a match to TRBD1. Per the germline V gene, CDR1 is MNHEY and CDR2 is SMNVEV (reference sequence). This CDR3 comprises 16 residues. V lost 6 bases, J lost 4 bases, and 11 bases stayed unmatched. CDR3 DNA sequence: TGTGCCAGCAGCCCCCGGGACAGGGGATTTTTCTATGGCTACACCTTC. Amino acids: CASSPRDRGFFYGYTF.

This clonotype was detected once. A much larger clone is a single base away; this may be a read error. The gene calls are TRBV25-1 and TRBJ2-5, with a tentative D call TRBD2 (5 bases). Germline V gene lookup returns CDR1 MGHDK and CDR2 SYGVNS. V was trimmed by 3 bases and J by 4 bases, leaving 21 bases between them. CDR3 size: 17 residues. The CDR3 DNA is TGTGCCAGCAGTGATTATCCTAGCAGGAGAAAGGCAGAGACCCAGTACTTC. The encoded protein is CASSDYPSRRKAETQYF.